What follows describes a single TCR beta chain. The CDR3 has 13 amino acids. The V gene end was trimmed by 5 bases and the J gene end by 8 bases; junction bases not matched to a gene: 5. The V gene's germline CDR1 is SNHLY and CDR2 FYNNEI. The data originate from a study of shared clonotypes between healthy human individuals. Across the study: Donors were two women and a few men aged 18 to 49.

Adult donors, all healthy and HIV-negative, had no recent acute infections or vaccinations. In the authors' workflow: ImmunoSEQ output held junction-only sequences without quality scores, so filtering differed. Here immunoSEQ multiplex PCR was the method, and the copy in TCRdb shows in-frame clones only, minus some. Clone size and V and J calls were adopted from that table, with D and trimming inferred from the DNA. The sample includes about 2.3 million clones, approximately 90% seen only once; the top ten take 0.37%. J is TRBJ1-4 and V is TRBV2; 7 bases match TRBD1. The sequencing sample was made of naive CD4+ T cells from PBMCs. Subset indicated: CD45RA+ positively selected. This receptor was obtained from a man younger than 30 in good health. Some clones in this sample may be carry-over from other donors' samples. The CDR3 reads CASSRDSYEKLFF. CDR3 coding DNA: TGTGCCAGCAGTAGGGACAGTTACGAAAAACTGTTTTTT.